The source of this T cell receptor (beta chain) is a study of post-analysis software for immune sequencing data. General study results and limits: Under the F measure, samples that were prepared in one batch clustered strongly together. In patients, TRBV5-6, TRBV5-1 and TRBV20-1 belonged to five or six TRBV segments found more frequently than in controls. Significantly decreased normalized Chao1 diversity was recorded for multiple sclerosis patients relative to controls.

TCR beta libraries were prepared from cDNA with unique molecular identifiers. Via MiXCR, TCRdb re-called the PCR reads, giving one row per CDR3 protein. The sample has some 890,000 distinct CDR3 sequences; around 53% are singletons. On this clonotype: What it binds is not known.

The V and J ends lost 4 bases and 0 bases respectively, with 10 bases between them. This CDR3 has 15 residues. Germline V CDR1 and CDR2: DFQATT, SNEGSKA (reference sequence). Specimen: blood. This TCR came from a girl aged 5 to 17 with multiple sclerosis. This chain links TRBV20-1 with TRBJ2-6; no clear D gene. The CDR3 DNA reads TGCAGTGCTATTCACAGCTACTCTGGGGCCAACGTCCTGACTTTC. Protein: CSAIHSYSGANVLTF.